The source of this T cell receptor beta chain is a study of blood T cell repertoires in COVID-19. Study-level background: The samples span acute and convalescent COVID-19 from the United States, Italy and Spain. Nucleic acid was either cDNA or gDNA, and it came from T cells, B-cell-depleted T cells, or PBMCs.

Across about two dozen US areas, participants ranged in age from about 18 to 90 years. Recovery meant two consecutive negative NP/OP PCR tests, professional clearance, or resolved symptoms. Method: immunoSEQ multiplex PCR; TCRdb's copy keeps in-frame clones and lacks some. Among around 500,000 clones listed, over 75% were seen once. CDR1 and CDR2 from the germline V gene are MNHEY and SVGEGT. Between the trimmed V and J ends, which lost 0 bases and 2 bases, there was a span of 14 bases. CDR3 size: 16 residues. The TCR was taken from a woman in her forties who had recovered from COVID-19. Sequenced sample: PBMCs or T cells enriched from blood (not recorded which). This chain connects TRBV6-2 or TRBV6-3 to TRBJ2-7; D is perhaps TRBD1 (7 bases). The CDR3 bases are TGTGCCAGCAGTTACTCGACCAGGGGGGTGCCCTACGAGCAGTACTTC. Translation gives CASSYSTRGVPYEQYF.